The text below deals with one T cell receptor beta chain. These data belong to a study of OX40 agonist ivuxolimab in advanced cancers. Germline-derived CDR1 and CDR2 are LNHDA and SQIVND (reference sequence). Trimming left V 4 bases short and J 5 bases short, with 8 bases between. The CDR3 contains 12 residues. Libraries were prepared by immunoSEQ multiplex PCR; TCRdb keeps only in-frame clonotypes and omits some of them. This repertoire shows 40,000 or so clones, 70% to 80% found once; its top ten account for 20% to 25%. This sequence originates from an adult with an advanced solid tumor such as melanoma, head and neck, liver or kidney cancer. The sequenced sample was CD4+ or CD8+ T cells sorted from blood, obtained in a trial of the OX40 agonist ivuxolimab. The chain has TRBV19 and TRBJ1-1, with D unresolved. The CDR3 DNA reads TGTGCCAGTAGTAGGGGAAAGACTGAAGCTTTCTTT. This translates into CASSRGKTEAFF. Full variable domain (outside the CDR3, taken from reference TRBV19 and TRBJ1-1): DGGITQSPKYLFRKEGQNVTLSCEQNLNHDAMYWYRQDPGQGLRLIYYSQIVNDFQKGDIAEGYSVSREKKESFPLTVTSAQKNPTAFYLCASSRGKTEAFFGQGTRLTVV.